The clone carrying this T cell receptor beta chain has just a few counts. Antigen unknown. It is unclear where the CDR3 begins or ends on the DNA, so no DNA is shown, and the CDR3 is as TCRdb lists it. The data were taken from a study of T cells in Graves' hyperthyroidism and ophthalmopathy. About the study: Initial diagnosis, before any treatment, was when peripheral blood was collected. Notes on the study in general: Most expanded thyroid clonotypes above 0.001 also appeared in blood.

RNA transcripts served as the template for amplifying TCR beta CDR3 regions. A first-round RT-PCR of the TCR CDR3 used the HTBI primer set. MiXCR was run by TCRdb on the multiplex PCR reads, yielding one entry per CDR3 protein. The sample lists over 500,000 distinct CDR3 sequences; less than 15% were seen once. The CDR3 region is 14 residues in length, termini included. Germline-derived CDR1 and CDR2 are SEHNR and FQNEAQ (reference sequence). The source material was blood. The TCR comes from a middle-aged woman with Graves' hyperthyroidism. The genes are TRBV7-9 and TRBJ1-6; the table gives TRBD1 as D, unverified against the DNA. CDR3 in amino acids: CASSFGQGNSPVHF.